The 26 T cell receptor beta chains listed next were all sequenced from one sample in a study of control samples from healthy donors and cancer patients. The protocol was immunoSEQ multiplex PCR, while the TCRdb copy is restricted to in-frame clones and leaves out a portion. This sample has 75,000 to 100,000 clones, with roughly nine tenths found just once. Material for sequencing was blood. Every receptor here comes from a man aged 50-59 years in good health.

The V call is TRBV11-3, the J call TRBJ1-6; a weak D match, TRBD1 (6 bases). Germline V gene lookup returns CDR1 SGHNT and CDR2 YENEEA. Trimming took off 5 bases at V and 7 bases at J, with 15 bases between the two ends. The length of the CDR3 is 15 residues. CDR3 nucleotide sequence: TGTGCCAGCAGCCGTCGCCGGACAGTAAATTCACCCCTCCACTTT. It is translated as CASSRRRTVNSPLHF.

CDR3: CASSAGPIPTYEQYF. The CDR3 DNA is TGTGCCAGCAGCGCCGGGCCCATTCCGACCTACGAGCAGTACTTC. The chain uses TRBV7-6 and TRBJ2-7; D remains ambiguous. CDR1 SGHVS and CDR2 FNYEAQ come from the germline V gene. This CDR3 spans 15 amino acids. V dropped 5 bases and J dropped 2 bases, with 16 bases sitting between them.

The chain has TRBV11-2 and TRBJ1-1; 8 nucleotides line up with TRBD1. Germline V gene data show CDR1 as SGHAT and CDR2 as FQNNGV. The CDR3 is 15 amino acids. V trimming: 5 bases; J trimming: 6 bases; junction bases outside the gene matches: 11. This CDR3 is CASSQGTRTGPEAFF. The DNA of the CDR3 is TGTGCCAGCAGCCAAGGAACCCGGACAGGGCCTGAAGCTTTCTTT.

The CDR3 loop is CASSLEGTDTQYF. CDR3 DNA sequence: TGCGCCAGCAGCTTGGAAGGGACAGATACGCAGTATTTT. The chain couples TRBV5-1 to TRBJ2-3; D is unclear. Trimming took off 0 bases at V and 3 bases at J, with 5 bases between the two ends. CDR1 is SGHRS and CDR2 is YFSETQ in the germline V gene. The CDR3 is made up of 13 amino acids.

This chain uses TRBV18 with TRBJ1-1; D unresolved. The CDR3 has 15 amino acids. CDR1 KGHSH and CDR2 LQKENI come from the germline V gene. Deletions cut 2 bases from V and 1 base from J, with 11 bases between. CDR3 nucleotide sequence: TGTGCCAGCTCACCATGGGCTGGAGGGAACACTGAAGCTTTCTTT. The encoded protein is CASSPWAGGNTEAFF.

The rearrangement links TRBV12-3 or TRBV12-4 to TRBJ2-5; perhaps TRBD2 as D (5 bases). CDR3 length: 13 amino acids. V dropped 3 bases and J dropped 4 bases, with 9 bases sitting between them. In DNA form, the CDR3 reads TGTGCCAGCAGTTTCGGCCGGGGAGAGACCCAGTACTTC. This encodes CASSFGRGETQYF.

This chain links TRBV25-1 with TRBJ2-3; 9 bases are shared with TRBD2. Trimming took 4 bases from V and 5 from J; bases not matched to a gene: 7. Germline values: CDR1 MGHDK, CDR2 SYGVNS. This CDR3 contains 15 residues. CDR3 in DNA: TGTGCCAGCAGTGCGCGGGGGGGCAAAGGAGATACGCAGTATTTT. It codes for CASSARGGKGDTQYF.

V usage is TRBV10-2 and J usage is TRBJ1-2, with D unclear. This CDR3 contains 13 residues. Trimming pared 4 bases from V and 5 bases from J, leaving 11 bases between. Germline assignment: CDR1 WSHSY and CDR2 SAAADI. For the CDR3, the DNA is TGCGCCAGCAGTGCCTCCGGGAGTTATGGCTACACCTTC. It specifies CASSASGSYGYTF.

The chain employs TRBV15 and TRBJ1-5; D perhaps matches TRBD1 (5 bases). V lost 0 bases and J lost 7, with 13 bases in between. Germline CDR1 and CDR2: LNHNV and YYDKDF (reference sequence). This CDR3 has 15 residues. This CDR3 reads CATSRDGGSWQPQHF. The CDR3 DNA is TGTGCCACCAGCAGAGATGGGGGGAGCTGGCAGCCCCAGCATTTT.

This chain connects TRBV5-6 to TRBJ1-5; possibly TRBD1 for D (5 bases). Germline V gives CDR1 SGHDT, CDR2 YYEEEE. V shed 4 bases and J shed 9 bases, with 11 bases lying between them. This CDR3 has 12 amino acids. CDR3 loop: CASSPGGGPQHF. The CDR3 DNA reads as TGTGCCAGCAGCCCTGGGGGGGGGCCCCAGCATTTT.

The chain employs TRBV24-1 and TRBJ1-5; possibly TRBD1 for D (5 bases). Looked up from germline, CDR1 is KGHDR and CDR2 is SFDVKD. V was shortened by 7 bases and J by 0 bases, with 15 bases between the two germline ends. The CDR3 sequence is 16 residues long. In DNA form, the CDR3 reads TGTGCCACCAGGACAGATAATCGACTTAGCAATCAGCCCCAGCATTTT. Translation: CATRTDNRLSNQPQHF.

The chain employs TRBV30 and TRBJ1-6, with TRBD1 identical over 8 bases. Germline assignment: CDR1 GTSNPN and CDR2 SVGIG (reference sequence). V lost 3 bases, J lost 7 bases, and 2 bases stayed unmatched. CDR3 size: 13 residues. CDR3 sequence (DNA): TGTGCCTGGAGGGGGGACAGGAATTCACCCCTCCACTTT. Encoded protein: CAWRGDRNSPLHF.

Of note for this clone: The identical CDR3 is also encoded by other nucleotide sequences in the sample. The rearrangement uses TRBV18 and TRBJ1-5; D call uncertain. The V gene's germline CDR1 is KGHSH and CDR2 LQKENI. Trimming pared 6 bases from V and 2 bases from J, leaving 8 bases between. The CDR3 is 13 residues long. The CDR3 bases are TGTGCCAGCTCGCCAGGCGGCAATCAGCCCCAGCATTTT. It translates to CASSPGGNQPQHF.

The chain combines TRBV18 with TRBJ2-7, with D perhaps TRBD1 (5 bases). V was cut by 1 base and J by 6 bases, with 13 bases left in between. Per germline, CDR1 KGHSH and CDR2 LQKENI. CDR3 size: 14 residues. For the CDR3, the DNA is TGTGCCAGCTCACCACTCAGCGACAGAGTCGAGCAGTACTTC. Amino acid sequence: CASSPLSDRVEQYF.

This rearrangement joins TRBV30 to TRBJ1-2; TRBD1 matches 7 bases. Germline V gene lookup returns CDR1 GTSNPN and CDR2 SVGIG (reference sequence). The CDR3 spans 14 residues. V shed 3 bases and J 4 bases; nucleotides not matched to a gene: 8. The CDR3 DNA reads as TGTGCCTGGAGGGGGACAGCTTCAGGCTATGGCTACACCTTC. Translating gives CAWRGTASGYGYTF. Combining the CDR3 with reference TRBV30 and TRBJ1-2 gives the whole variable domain SQTIHQWPATLVQPVGSPLSLECTVEGTSNPNLYWYRQAAGRGLQLLFYSVGIGQISSEVPQNLSASRPQDRQFILSSKKLLLSDSGFYLCAWRGTASGYGYTFGSGTRLTVV.

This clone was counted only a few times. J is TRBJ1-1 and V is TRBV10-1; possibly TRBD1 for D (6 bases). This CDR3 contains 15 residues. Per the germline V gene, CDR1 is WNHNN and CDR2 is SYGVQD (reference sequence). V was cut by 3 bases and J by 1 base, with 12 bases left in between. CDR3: CASSDPRGRNTEAFF. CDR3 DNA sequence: TGCGCCAGCAGTGACCCCAGGGGTCGGAACACTGAAGCTTTCTTT.

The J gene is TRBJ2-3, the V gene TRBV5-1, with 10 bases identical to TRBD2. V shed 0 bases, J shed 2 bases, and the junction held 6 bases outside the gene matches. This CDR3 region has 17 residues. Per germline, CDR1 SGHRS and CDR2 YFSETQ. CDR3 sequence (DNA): TGCGCCAGCAGCTTGGCTAGGACTAGCGGACTCACAGATACGCAGTATTTT. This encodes CASSLARTSGLTDTQYF.

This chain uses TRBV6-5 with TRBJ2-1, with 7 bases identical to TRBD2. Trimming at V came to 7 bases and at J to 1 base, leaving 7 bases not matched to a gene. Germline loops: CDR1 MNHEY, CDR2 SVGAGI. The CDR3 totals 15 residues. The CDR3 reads CASKRDSTSYNEQFF. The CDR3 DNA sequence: TGTGCCAGCAAGCGGGACTCAACGTCCTACAATGAGCAGTTCTTC.

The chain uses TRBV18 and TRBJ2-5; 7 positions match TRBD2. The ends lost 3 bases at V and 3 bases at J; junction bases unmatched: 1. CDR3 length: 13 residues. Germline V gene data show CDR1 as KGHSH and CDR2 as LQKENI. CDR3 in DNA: TGTGCCAGCTCACCGGGAGGGAAAGAGACCCAGTACTTC. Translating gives CASSPGGKETQYF.

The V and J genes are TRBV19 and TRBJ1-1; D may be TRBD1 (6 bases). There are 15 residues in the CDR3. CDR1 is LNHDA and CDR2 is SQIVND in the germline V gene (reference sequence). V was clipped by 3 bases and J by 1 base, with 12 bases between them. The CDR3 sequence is CASSITGYRNTEAFF. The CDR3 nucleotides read TGTGCCAGTAGTATCACAGGGTATAGGAACACTGAAGCTTTCTTT.

The CDR3 is CASSPGTGRNTIYF. In nucleotides, the CDR3 is TGTGCCAGCTCCCCGGGGACAGGGAGAAACACCATATATTTT. The rearrangement uses TRBV18 and TRBJ1-3; 9 positions agree with TRBD1. Germline CDR1 is KGHSH and CDR2 is LQKENI. The trim removed 6 bases at V and 5 bases at J, leaving 5 bases unmatched. This CDR3 contains 14 residues.

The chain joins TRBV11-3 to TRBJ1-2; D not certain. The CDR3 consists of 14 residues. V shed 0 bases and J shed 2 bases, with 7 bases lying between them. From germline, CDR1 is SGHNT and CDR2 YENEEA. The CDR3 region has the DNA TGTGCCAGCAGCTTAGATGACGGGAACTATGGCTACACCTTC. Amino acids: CASSLDDGNYGYTF.

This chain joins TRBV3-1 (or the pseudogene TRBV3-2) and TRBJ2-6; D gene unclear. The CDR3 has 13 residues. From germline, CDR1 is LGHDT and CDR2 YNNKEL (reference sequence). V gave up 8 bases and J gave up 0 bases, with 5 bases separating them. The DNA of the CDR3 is TGTGCCAGCGGTAACTCTGGGGCCAACGTCCTGACTTTC. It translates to CASGNSGANVLTF.

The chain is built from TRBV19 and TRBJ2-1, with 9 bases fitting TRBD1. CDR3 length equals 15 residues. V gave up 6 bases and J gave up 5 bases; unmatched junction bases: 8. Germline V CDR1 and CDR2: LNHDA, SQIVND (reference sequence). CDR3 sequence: CASSRMTGGNNEQFF. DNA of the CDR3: TGTGCCAGTAGCCGTATGACAGGGGGGAACAATGAGCAGTTCTTC.

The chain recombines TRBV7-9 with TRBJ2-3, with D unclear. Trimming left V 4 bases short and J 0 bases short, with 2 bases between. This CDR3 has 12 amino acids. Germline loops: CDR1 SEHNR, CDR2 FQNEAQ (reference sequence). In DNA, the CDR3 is TGTGCCAGCAGCTCGAGCACAGATACGCAGTATTTT. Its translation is CASSSSTDTQYF.

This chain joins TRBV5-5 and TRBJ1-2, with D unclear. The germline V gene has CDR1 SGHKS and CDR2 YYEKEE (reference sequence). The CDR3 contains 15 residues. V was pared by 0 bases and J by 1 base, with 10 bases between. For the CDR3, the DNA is TGTGCCAGCAGCTTGGGTCCGGGTTTTAACTATGGCTACACCTTC. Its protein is CASSLGPGFNYGYTF. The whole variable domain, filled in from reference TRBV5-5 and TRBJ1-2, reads DAGVTQSPTHLIKTRGQQVTLRCSPISGHKSVSWYQQVLGQGPQFIFQYYEKEERGRGNFPDRFSARQFPNYSSELNVNALLLGDSALYLCASSLGPGFNYGYTFGSGTRLTVV.